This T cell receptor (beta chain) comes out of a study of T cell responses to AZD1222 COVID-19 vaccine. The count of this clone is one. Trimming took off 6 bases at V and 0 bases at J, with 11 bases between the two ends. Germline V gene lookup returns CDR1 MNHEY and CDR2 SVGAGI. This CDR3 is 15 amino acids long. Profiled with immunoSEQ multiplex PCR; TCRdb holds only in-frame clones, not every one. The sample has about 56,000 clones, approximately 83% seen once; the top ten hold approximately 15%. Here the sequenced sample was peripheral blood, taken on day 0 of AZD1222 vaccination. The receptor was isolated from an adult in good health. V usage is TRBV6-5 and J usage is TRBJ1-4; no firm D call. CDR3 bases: TGTGCCAGCAGATATGACACTGCAACTAATGAAAAACTGTTTTTT. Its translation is CASRYDTATNEKLFF.